The present T cell receptor (beta chain) was sequenced within a study of cytomegalovirus exposure and HLA in healthy donors. Germline lookup yields CDR1 SEHNR and CDR2 FQNEAQ (reference sequence). With 4 bases clipped from V and 3 bases from J, the junction kept 8 bases outside the gene matches. This CDR3 is built from 15 residues. Turning to this clone: Its antigen is still unknown.

Regarding the study as a whole: Usually a TCR sequence was rare, but some public TCRs were found in many donors. Subsequent analysis revealed that first-cohort TCR clusters tended to co-occur in the 120 or so validation repertoires. In vitro work confirmed that three CMV-associated chains recognize CMV antigens.

Generated by immunoSEQ multiplex PCR, the TCRdb table keeps only in-frame clones and is missing some. Of some 70,000 clones in the sample, around 88% are singletons; the top ten hold approximately 1.5%. The sequenced material came from PBMCs. The TCR comes from a woman aged 18-29 years in good health and CMV-seronegative. The chain carries TRBV7-9 and TRBJ2-7; 8 bases are a match to TRBD1. CDR3 residues: CASSSRTGLNYEQYF. The CDR3 coding sequence is TGTGCCAGCAGCTCCCGGACAGGGTTAAACTACGAGCAGTACTTC.